Sequencing of this TCR beta chain was carried out in a study of human T cells and chemical hapten exposure. Study-level background: Weekly scalp doses of diphenylcyclopropenone were given to patients during the approximately 25-week study.

The study's library attached unique molecular identifiers to single cDNA molecules. Using its own MiXCR run on the RACE reads, TCRdb lists one record per CDR3 protein. The table records over 85,000 distinct CDR3 sequences, more than 10% of them present only once. The length of the CDR3 is 17 residues. Losses at the gene ends were 0 bases for V and 0 bases for J; bases not matched to a gene: 3. From germline, CDR1 is SGDLS and CDR2 YYNGEE. The sample's time point: pre-sensitization, week 0. Treatment meaning: therapeutic diphenylcyclopropenone sensitization with weekly scalp DPC. The receptor comes from a woman in her fifties or sixties with alopecia areata. Some clones in this sample may be carry-over from other donors' samples. This sample comprised whole blood, obtained in connection with sensitization to the hapten diphenylcyclopropenone (DPC). The V and J genes are TRBV9 and TRBJ2-1; TRBD2 aligns across 10 bases. This CDR3 is CASSVEQRGGSYNEQFF. The CDR3, as DNA: TGTGCCAGCAGCGTAGAACAGCGGGGGGGCTCCTACAATGAGCAGTTCTTC.